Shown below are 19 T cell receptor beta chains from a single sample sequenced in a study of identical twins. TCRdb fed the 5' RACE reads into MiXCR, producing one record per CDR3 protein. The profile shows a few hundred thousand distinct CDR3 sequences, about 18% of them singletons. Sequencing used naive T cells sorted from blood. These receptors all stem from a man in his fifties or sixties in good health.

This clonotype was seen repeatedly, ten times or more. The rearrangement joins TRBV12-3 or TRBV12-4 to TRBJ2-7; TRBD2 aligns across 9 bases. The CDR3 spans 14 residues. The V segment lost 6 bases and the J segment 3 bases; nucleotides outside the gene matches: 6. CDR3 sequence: CASSRSGRVYEQYF. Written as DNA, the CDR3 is TGTGCCAGCAGCCGTAGCGGGAGAGTCTACGAGCAGTACTTC.

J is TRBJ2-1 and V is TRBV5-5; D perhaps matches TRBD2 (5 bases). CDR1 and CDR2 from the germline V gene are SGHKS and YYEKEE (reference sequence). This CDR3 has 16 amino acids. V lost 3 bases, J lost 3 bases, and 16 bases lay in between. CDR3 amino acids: CASSYEPGLFYNEQFF. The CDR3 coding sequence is TGTGCCAGCAGCTACGAACCAGGACTTTTCTACAATGAGCAGTTCTTC. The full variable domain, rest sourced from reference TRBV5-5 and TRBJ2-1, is DAGVTQSPTHLIKTRGQQVTLRCSPISGHKSVSWYQQVLGQGPQFIFQYYEKEERGRGNFPDRFSARQFPNYSSELNVNALLLGDSALYLCASSYEPGLFYNEQFFGPGTRLTVL.

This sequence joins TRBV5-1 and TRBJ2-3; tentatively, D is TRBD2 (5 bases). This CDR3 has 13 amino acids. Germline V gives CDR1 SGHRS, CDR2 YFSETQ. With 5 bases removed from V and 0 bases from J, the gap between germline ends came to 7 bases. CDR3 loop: CASSRGSTDTQYF. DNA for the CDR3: TGCGCCAGCAGTCGCGGGAGCACAGATACGCAGTATTTT.

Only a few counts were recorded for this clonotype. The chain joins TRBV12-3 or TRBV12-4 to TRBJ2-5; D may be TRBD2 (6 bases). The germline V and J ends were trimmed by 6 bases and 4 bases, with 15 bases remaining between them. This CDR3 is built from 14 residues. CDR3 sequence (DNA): TGTGCCAGCAGCCGAACACCGCGGGGAGAGACCCAGTACTTC. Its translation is CASSRTPRGETQYF.

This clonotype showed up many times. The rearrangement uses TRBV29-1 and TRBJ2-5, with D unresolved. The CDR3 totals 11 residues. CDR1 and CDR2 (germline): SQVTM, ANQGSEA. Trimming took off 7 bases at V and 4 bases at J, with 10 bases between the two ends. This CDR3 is CSGRTGETQYF. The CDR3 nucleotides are TGCAGCGGTCGAACGGGAGAGACCCAGTACTTC.

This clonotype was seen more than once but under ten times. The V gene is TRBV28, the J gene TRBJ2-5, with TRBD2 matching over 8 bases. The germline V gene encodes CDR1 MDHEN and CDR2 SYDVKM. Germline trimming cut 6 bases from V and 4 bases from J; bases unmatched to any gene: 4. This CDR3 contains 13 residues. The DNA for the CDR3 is TGTGCCAGCAGGAGAGCGGGAGTAGAGACCCAGTACTTC. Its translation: CASRRAGVETQYF.

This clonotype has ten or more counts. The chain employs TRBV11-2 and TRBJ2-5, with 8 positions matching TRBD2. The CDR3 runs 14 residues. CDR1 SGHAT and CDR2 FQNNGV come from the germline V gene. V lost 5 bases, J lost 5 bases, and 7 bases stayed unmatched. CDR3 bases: TGTGCCAGCAGCCCAACATCGGGGGGGGAGACCCAGTACTTC. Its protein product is CASSPTSGGETQYF.

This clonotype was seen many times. The CDR3 bases are TGCAGTGCTAGAGTTCAGAGCTACTCACCCCTCCACTTT. It is translated as CSARVQSYSPLHF. The J gene is TRBJ1-6, the V gene TRBV20-1; D unresolved. The length of the CDR3 is 13 residues. Per germline, CDR1 DFQATT and CDR2 SNEGSKA (reference sequence). With 1 base removed from V and 10 bases from J, the gap between germline ends came to 11 bases.

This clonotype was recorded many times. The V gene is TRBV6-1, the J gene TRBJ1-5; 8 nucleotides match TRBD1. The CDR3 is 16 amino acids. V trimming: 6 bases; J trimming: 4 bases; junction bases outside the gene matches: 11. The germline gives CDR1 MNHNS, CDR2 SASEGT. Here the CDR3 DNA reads TGTGCCAGCAGCCCAGGTTTAGGACAGGGTAATCAGCCCCAGCATTTT. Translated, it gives CASSPGLGQGNQPQHF.

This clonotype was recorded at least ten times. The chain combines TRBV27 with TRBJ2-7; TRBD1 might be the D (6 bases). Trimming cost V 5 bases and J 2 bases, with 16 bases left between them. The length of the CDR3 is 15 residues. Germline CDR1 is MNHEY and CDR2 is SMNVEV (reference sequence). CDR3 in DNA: TGTGCCAGCAGTCCCCCCGGCAGGGGCACCTACGAGCAGTACTTC. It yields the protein CASSPPGRGTYEQYF.

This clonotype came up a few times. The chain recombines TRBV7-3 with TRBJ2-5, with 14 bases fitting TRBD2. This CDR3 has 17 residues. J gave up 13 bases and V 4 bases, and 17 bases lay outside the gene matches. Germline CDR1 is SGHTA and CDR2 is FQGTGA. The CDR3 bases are TGTGCCAGCAGCTCTAGTACCGGGACTAGCGGGAGAGGTTTGCTGTACTTC. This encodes CASSSSTGTSGRGLLYF.

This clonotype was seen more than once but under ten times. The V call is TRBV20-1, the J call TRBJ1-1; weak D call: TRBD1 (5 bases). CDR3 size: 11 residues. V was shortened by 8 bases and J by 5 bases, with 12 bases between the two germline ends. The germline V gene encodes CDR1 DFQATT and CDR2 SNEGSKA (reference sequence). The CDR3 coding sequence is TGCAGTCCGGGGGAGGGTACTGAAGCTTTCTTT. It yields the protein CSPGEGTEAFF.

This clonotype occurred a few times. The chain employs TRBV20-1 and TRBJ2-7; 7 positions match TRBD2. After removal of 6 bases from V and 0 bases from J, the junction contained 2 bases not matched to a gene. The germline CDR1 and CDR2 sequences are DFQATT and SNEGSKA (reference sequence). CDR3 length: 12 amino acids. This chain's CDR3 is CSAERGSYEQYF. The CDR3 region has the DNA TGCAGTGCCGAGCGGGGCTCCTACGAGCAGTACTTC.

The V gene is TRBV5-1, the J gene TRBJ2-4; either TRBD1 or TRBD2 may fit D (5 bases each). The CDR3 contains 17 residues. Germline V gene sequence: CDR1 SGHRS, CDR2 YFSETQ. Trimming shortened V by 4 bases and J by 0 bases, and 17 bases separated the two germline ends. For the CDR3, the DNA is TGCGCCAGCAGCCGGGACGCCAAACTACTAGCCAAAAACATTCAGTACTTC. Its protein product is CASSRDAKLLAKNIQYF.

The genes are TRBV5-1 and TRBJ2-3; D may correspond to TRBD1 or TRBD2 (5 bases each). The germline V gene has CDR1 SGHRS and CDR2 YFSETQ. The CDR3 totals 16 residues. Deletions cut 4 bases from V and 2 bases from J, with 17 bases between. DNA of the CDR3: TGCGCCAGCAGCGGGACGGAGAGACTCTTCACAGATACGCAGTATTTT. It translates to CASSGTERLFTDTQYF.

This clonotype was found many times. CDR3 sequence (DNA): TGTGCCAGCAGCGGAGGGACAGGTGTCAATCAGCCCCAGCATTTT. Protein sequence: CASSGGTGVNQPQHF. The chain recombines TRBV7-2 with TRBJ1-5; 8 positions match TRBD1. The germline V gene encodes CDR1 SGHTA and CDR2 FQGNSA. The CDR3 runs 15 residues. V lost 5 bases, J lost 3 bases, and 6 bases stayed unmatched.

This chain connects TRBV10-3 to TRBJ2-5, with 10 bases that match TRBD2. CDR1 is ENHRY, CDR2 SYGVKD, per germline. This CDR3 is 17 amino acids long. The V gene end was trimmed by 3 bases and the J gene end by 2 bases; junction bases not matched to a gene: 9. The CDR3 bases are TGTGCCATCAGTGACGCTAGCGGGAGAGTCCCACAAGAGACCCAGTACTTC. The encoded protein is CAISDASGRVPQETQYF.

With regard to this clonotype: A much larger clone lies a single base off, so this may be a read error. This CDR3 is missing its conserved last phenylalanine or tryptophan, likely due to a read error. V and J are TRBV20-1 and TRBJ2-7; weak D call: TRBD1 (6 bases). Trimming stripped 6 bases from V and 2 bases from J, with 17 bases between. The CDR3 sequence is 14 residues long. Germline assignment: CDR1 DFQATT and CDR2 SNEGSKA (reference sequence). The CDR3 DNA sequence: TGCAGTGCCGAAAGAACAGGGTTCACCTACGAGCAGTACCTC. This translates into CSAERTGFTYEQYL.

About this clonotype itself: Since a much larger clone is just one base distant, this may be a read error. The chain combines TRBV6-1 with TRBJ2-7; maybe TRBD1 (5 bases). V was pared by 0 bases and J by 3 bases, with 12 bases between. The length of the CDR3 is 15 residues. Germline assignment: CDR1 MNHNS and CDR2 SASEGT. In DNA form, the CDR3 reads TGTGCCAGCAGTGAAGCCGACAGCCACGACTACGAGCAGTACTTC. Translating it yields CASSEADSHDYEQYF.